What follows describes a single T cell receptor (beta chain). This sample is drawn from a study of T cells in Graves' hyperthyroidism and ophthalmopathy. Study in general: The authors collected peripheral blood at initial diagnosis, before any treatment.

The CDR3 spans 15 residues. With 5 bases removed from V and 0 bases from J, the gap between germline ends came to 8 bases. Germline lookup yields CDR1 SGHVS and CDR2 FNYEAQ. Researchers took RNA transcripts and amplified the TCR beta CDR3 regions from them. The TCR CDR3 was amplified in a first-round RT-PCR using the HTBI primer set. TCRdb redid the calling of the multiplex PCR reads with MiXCR, one entry per CDR3 protein. This sample has some 740,000 distinct CDR3 sequences, with roughly 15% found just once. The specimen was blood. This clonotype originated in a woman aged 18-29 years with Graves' hyperthyroidism. The rearrangement joins TRBV7-6 to TRBJ2-6; the D is unclear. This CDR3 reads CASSATDSGANVLTF. DNA of the CDR3: TGTGCCAGCAGCGCCACAGACTCTGGGGCCAACGTCCTGACTTTC.